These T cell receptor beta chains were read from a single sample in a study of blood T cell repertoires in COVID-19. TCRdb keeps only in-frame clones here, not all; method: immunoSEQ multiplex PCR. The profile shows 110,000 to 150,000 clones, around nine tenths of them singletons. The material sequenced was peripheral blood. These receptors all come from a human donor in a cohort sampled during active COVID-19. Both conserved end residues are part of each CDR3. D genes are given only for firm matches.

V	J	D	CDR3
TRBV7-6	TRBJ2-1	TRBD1	CASSSPRLGTAPYNEQFF
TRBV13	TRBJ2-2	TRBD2	CASSRGGAGTGELFF
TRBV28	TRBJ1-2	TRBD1	CASSLSTGGGYGYTF
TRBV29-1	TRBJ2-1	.	CSVEGLDSYNEQFF
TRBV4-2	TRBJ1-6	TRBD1	CASSQDETGGSPLHF
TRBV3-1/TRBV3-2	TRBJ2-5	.	CASSQDWQQETQYF
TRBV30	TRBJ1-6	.	CAWSVIGHQNSPLHF
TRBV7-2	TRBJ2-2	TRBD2	CASRLAVNTGELFF
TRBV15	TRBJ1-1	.	CATSRDSGQNTEAFF
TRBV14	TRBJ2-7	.	CASSQTGQSYEQYF
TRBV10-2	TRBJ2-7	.	CANEARYEQYF
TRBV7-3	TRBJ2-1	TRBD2	CASSLRASGTGEQFF
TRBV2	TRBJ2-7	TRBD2	CASSVLAIYEQYF
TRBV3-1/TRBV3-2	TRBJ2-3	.	CASSPSMWGVTDTQYF
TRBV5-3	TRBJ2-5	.	CARSLKTNRNQETQYF
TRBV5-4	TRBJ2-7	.	CASSFGSGSGEQYF
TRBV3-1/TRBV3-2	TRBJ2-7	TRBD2	CASSTSGSWSYEQYF
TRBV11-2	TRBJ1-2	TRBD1	CASSSTIRQGLNTF
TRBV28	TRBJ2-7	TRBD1	CASAGGVGEQYF
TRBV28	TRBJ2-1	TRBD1	CASCRDRGANEQFF
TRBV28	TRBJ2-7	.	CASSFPTGLSSYEQYF
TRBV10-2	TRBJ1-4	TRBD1	CASRAPGQRNEKLFF
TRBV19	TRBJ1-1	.	CASSIDAVNTEAFF